This TCR beta chain emerged from a study of OX40 agonist ivuxolimab in advanced cancers. Study overall: Patients were infused with ivuxolimab every 2 weeks at 0.01 to 10 mg/kg. Subjects had a mean age of roughly 60 years, with a range of roughly 23 to 79; around 80% were male. Dose-escalation patients were diagnosed with hepatocellular carcinoma, melanoma, renal cell cancer or head and neck cancer.

The CDR3 sequence is 14 residues long. In germline, CDR1 is MNHEY, CDR2 SMNVEV (reference sequence). Trimming left V 2 bases short and J 2 bases short, with 4 bases between. Here immunoSEQ multiplex PCR was the method, and the copy in TCRdb shows in-frame clones only, minus some. Of about 98,000 clones listed, 85% to 95% are singletons. The study sampled blood at baseline, cycle 4 day 1, and cycle 7 day 1. The material was CD4+ or CD8+ T cells sorted from blood, obtained in a trial of the OX40 agonist ivuxolimab. This TCR was recovered from an adult with an advanced solid tumor such as melanoma, head and neck, liver or kidney cancer. The chain is built from TRBV27 and TRBJ1-6; no firm D call. The CDR3 is CASSLVTYNSPLHF. The CDR3 DNA reads TGTGCCAGCAGTTTAGTAACCTATAATTCACCCCTCCACTTT.